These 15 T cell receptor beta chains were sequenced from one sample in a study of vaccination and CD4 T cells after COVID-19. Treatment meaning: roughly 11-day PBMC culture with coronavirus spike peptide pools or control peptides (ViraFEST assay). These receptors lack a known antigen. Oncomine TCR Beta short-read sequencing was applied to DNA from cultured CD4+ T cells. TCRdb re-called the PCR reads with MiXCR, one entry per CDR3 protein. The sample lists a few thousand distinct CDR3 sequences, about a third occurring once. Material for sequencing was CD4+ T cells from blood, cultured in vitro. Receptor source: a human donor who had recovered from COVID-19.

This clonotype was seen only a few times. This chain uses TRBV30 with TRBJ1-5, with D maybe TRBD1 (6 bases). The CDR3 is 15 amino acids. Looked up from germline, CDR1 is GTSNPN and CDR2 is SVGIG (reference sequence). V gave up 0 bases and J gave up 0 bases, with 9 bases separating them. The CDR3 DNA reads TGTGCCTGGAGTGTAAAGGGACATAGCAATCAGCCCCAGCATTTT. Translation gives CAWSVKGHSNQPQHF.

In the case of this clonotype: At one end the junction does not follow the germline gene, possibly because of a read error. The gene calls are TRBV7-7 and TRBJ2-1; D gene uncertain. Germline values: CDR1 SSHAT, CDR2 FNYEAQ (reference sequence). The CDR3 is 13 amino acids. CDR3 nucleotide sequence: TGTGCTAGCAGCTCAGACCCAGGAAATGAGCAGTTCTTC. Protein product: CASSSDPGNEQFF.

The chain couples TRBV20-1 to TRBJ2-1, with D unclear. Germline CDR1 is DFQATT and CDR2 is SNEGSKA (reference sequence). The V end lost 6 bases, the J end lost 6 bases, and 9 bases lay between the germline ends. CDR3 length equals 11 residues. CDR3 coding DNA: TGCAGTGCGGAACGCGGCAATGAGCAGTTCTTC. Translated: CSAERGNEQFF.

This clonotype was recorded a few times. CDR3 nucleotide sequence: TGTGCCAGCAGTTTAGGGGTCGGGACAGGGGTCACTGAAGCTTTCTTT. This gives the protein CASSLGVGTGVTEAFF. The genes are TRBV27 and TRBJ1-1; 10 bases agree with TRBD1. Trimming at V came to 2 bases and at J to 4 bases, leaving 7 bases not matched to a gene. The CDR3 extends over 16 amino acids. Germline V lookup: CDR1 MNHEY, CDR2 SMNVEV (reference sequence).

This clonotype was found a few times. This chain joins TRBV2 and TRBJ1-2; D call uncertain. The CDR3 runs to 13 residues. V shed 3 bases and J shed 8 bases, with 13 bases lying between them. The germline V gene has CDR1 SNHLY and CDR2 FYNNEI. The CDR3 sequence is CASSDPTTSGYTF. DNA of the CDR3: TGTGCCAGCAGTGACCCGACTACAAGCGGCTACACCTTC.

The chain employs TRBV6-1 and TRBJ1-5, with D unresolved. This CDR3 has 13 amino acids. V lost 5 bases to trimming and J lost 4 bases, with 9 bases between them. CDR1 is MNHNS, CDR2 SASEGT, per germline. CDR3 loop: CASSIEGNQPQHF. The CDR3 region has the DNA TGTGCCAGCAGTATCGAAGGTAATCAGCCCCAGCATTTT.

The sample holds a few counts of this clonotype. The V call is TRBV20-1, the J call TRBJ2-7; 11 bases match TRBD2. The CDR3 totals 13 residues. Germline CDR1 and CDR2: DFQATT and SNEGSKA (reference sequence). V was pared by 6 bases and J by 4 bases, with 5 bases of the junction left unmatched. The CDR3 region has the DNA TGCAGTGCCCGACTAGCGGGACGGTACGAGCAGTACTTC. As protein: CSARLAGRYEQYF.

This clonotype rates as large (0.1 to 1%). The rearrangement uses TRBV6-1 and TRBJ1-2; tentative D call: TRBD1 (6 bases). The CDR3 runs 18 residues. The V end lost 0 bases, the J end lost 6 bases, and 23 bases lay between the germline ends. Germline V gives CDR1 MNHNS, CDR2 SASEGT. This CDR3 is CASSEASLEWGRWDGYTF. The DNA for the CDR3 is TGTGCCAGCAGTGAAGCTTCACTCGAATGGGGGCGGTGGGATGGCTACACCTTC.

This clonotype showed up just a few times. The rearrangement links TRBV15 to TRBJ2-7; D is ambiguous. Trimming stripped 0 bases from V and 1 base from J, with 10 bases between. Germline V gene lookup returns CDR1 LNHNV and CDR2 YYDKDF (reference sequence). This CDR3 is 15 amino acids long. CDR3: CATSREGRKSYEQYF. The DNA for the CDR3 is TGTGCCACCAGCAGAGAGGGCAGGAAGTCCTACGAGCAGTACTTC.

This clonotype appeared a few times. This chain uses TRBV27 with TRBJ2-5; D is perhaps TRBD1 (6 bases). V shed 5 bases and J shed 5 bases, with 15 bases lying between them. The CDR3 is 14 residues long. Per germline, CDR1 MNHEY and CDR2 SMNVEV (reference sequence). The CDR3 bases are TGTGCCAGCAGTGGGCAGGGGACCAGGGAGACCCAGTACTTC. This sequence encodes CASSGQGTRETQYF.

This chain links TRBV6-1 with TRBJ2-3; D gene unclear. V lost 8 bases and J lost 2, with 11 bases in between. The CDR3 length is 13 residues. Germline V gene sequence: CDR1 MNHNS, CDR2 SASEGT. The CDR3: CASGLGHTDTQYF. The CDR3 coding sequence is TGTGCCAGCGGCCTAGGTCACACAGATACGCAGTATTTT.

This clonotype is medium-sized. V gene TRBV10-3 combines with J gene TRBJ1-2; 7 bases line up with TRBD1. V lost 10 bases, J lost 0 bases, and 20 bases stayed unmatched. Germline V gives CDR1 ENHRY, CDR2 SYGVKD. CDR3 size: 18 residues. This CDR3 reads CATTRGSSQYGPNYGYTF. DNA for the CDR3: TGTGCCACCACCAGGGGGTCCTCTCAGTACGGTCCTAACTATGGCTACACCTTC.

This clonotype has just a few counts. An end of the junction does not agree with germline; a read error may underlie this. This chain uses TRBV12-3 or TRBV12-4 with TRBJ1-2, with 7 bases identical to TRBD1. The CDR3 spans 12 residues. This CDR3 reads CASSRGQGVWAF. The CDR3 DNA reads TGTGCCAGCAGTCGCGGGCAGGGGGTGTGGGCCTTC.

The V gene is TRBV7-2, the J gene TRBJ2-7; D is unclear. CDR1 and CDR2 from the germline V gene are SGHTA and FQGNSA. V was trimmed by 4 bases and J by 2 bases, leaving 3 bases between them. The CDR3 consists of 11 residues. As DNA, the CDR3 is TGTGCCAGCAGCTCGACCTACGAGCAGTACTTC. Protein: CASSSTYEQYF.

As DNA, the CDR3 is TGTGCCAGCCGGACAGGGGGCACAGATACGCAGTATTTT. Translated: CASRTGGTDTQYF. J is TRBJ2-3 and V is TRBV12-3 or TRBV12-4, with 9 bases that match TRBD1. V dropped 8 bases and J dropped 1; count of bases not matched to a gene: 1. The CDR3 is made up of 13 amino acids.